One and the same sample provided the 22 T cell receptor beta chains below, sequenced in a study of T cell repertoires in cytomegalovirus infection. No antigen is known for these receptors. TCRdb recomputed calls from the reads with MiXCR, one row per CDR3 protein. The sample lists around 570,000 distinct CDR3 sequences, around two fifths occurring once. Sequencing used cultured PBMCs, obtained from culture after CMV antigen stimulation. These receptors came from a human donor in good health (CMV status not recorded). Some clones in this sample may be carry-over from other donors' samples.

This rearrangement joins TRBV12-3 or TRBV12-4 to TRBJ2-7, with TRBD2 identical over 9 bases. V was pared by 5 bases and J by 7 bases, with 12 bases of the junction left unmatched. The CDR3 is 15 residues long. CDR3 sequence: CASSPIAGVLEEQYF. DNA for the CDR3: TGTGCCAGCAGTCCTATAGCGGGAGTATTGGAAGAGCAGTACTTC.

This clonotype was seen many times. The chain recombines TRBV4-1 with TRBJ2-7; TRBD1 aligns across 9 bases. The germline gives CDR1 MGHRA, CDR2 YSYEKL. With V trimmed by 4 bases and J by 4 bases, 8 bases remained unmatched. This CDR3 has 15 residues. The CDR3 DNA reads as TGCGCCAGCAGCCTGGGGCCGGGACAGGGATACGAGCAGTACTTC. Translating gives CASSLGPGQGYEQYF.

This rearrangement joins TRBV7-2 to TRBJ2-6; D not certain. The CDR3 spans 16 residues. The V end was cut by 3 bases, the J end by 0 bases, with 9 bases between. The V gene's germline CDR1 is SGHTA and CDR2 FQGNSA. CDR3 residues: CASSFSPLSGANVLTF. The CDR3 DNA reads TGTGCCAGCAGCTTCAGTCCCCTCTCTGGGGCCAACGTCCTGACTTTC.

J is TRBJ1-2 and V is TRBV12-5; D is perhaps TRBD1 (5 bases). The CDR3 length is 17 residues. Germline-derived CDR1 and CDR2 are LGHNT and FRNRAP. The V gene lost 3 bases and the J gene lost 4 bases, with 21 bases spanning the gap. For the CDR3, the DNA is TGTGCTAGTGGTTTTGCAGGGATTGGGAAGGCTTTCTATGGCTACACCTTC. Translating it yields CASGFAGIGKAFYGYTF.

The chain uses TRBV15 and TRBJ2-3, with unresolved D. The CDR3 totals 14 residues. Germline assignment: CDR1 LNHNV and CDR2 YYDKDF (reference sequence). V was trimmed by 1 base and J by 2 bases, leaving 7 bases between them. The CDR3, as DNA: TGTGCCACCAGCAGAGGTCTCTCCACAGATACGCAGTATTTT. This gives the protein CATSRGLSTDTQYF.

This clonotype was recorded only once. The CDR3 reads CASSQGGSADTQYF. CDR3 coding DNA: TGTGCCAGCAGTCAAGGGGGCTCAGCAGATACGCAGTATTTT. The chain employs TRBV12-3 or TRBV12-4 and TRBJ2-3, with TRBD1 matching over 7 bases. The CDR3 length is 14 residues. V shed 5 bases, J shed 4 bases, and the junction held 6 bases outside the gene matches.

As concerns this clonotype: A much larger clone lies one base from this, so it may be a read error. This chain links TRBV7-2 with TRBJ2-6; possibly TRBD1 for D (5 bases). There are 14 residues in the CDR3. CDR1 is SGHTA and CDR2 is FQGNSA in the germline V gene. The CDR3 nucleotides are TGTGCCAGCAGAACCACCGCTGGGGCCAACGTCCTGATTTTC. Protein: CASRTTAGANVLIF.

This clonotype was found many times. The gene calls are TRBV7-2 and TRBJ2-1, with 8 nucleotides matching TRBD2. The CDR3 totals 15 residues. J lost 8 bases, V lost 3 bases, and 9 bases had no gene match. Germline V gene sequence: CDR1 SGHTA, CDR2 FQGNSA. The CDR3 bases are TGTGCCAGCAGCTTGGGTATTAGCGGGGCGGATGAGCAGTTCTTC. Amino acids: CASSLGISGADEQFF.

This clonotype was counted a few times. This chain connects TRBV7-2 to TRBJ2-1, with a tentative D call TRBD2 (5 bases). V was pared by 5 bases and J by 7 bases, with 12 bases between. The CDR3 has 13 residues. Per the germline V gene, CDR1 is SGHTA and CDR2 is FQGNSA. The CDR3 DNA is TGTGCCAGCAGCGGGTTTCCGGGGAATGAGCAGTTCTTC. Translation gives CASSGFPGNEQFF.

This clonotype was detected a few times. CDR3 region: CASSPGPPSHPYEQYF. The CDR3, as DNA: TGTGCCAGCAGCCCGGGACCTCCTAGCCATCCCTACGAGCAGTACTTC. This chain uses TRBV2 with TRBJ2-7; D may be TRBD1 or TRBD2 (5 bases each). The CDR3 has 16 amino acids. The germline CDR1 and CDR2 sequences are SNHLY and FYNNEI. V was pared by 6 bases and J by 2 bases, with 20 bases between.

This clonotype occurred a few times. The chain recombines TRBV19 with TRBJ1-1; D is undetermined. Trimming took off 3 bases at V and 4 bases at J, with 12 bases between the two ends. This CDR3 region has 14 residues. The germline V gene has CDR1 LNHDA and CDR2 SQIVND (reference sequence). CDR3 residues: CASSISLTGTEAFF. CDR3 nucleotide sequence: TGTGCCAGTAGTATTTCGCTCACCGGCACTGAAGCTTTCTTT.

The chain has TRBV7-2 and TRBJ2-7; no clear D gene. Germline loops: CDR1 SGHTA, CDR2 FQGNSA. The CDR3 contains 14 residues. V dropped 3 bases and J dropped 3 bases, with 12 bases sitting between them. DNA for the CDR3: TGTGCCAGCAGCTTTATTTCCGGAAACTACGAGCAGTACTTC. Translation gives CASSFISGNYEQYF.

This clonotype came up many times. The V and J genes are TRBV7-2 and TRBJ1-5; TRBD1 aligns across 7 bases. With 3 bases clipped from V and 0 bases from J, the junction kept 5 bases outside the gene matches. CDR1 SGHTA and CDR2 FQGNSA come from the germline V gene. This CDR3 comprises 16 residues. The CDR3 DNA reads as TGTGCCAGCAGCTTGAGACAGGGCAGTAGCAATCAGCCCCAGCATTTT. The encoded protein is CASSLRQGSSNQPQHF.

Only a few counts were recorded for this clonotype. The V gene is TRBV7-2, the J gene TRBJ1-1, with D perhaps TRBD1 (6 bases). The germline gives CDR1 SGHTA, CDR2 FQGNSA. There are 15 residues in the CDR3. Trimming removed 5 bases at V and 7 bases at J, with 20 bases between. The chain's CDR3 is CASSPYDRSLIEAFF. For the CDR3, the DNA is TGTGCCAGCAGCCCGTACGACAGGAGTTTAATTGAAGCTTTCTTT.

CDR3 nucleotide sequence: TGTGCCAGCAGCTTAAAAGCGGTTTCCTACAATGAGCAGTTCTTC. Amino acids: CASSLKAVSYNEQFF. This chain joins TRBV7-2 and TRBJ2-1, with a weak D call TRBD2 (5 bases). The ends were cut back, 2 bases at V and 1 base at J, with 9 bases in the middle. The CDR3 covers 15 residues. Looked up from germline, CDR1 is SGHTA and CDR2 is FQGNSA.

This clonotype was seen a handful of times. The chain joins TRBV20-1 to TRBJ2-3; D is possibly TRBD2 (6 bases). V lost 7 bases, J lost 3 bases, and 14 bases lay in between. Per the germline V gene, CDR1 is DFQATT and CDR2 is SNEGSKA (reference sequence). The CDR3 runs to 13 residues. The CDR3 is CSVGIAETDTQYF. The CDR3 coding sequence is TGCAGTGTCGGGATAGCGGAAACAGATACGCAGTATTTT.

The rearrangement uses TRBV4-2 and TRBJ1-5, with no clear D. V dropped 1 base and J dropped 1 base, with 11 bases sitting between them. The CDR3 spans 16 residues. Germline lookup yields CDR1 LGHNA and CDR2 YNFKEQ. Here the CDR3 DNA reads TGTGCCAGCAGCCAAGTACACCGACGGAGCAATCAGCCCCAGCATTTT. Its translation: CASSQVHRRSNQPQHF.

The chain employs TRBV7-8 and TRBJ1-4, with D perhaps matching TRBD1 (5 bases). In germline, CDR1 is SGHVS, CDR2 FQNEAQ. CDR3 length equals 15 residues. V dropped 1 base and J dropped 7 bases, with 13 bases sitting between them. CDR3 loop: CASSLDGGGGEKLFF. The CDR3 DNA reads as TGTGCCAGCAGCTTAGATGGGGGTGGGGGTGAAAAACTGTTTTTT.

CDR3 bases: TGTGCCAGTAGTATCCCCACCGGGGCACTTCATGAGGAGCAGTACTTC. Its protein product is CASSIPTGALHEEQYF. V and J are TRBV19 and TRBJ2-7, with D perhaps TRBD1 or TRBD2 (5 bases each). The CDR3 totals 16 residues. Germline V gene lookup returns CDR1 LNHDA and CDR2 SQIVND (reference sequence). The V gene lost 3 bases and the J gene lost 7 bases, with 22 bases spanning the gap.

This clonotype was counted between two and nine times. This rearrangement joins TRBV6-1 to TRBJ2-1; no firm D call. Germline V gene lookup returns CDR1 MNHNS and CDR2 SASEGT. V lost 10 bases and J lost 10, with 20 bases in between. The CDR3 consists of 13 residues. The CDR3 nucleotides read TGTGCCACCAATAGACCTCAATCGGACGAGCAGTTCTTC. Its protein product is CATNRPQSDEQFF.

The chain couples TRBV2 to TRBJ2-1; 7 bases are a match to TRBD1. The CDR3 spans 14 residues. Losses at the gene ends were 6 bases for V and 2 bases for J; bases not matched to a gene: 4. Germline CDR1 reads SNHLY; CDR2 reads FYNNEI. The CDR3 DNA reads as TGTGCCAGCAGCGAGGGGGCCACCTACAATGAGCAGTTCTTC. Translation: CASSEGATYNEQFF.

CDR3 bases: TGTGCCAGCAGCTATGACAGGGAGAACGAGCAGTACTTC. As protein: CASSYDRENEQYF. The rearrangement links TRBV7-2 to TRBJ2-7, with 7 bases identical to TRBD1. From germline, CDR1 is SGHTA and CDR2 FQGNSA. CDR3 length equals 13 residues. V lost 4 bases to trimming and J lost 5 bases; unmatched junction nucleotides: 5.